This T cell receptor (beta chain) stems from a study of shared T cell receptors in the human thymus. The length of the CDR3 is 16 residues. Unmatched junction bases numbered 8, after V lost 4 bases and J lost 0 bases. Germline CDR1 SGHDT, CDR2 YYEEEE. Libraries were prepared by immunoSEQ multiplex PCR; TCRdb keeps only in-frame clonotypes and omits some of them. Here the sample spans 630,000 or so clones, 87% being singletons. The data were also submitted as part of a second study, on human thymus T cells. That investigation notes: Obtained as resections during corrective heart surgery, the thymus tissue was then studied. Related work showed strongly overlapping thymic repertoires across unrelated individuals.

The chain couples TRBV5-6 to TRBJ1-2; 8 bases are a match to TRBD1. This clonotype originated in a boy younger than two with a congenital heart defect. Sequencing was done on a sample of thymocytes. This CDR3 reads CASSTGQGRTNYGYTF. The DNA of the CDR3 is TGTGCCAGCAGCACCGGACAGGGACGAACTAACTATGGCTACACCTTC.